The 5 T cell receptor beta chains given below trace back to one sample, sequenced in a study of cytomegalovirus exposure and HLA in healthy donors. Primers for the PCR totalled 60 Vbeta and 13 Jbeta. Sequenced by immunoSEQ multiplex PCR; TCRdb stores in-frame clones only, minus some. The sample consists of under 200,000 clones, 65% to 70% of them appearing once. The source material was PBMCs. These receptors were collected from a woman aged 18-35 years in good health and CMV-seropositive.

The CDR3 here is CAISEFPRTAAYGYTF. DNA of the CDR3: TGTGCCATCAGTGAGTTCCCCCGGACAGCGGCCTATGGCTACACCTTC. The V and J genes are TRBV10-3 and TRBJ1-2, with a tentative D call TRBD1 (6 bases). The CDR3 extends over 16 amino acids. V shed 1 base and J shed 4 bases, with 16 bases lying between them. From germline, CDR1 is ENHRY and CDR2 SYGVKD.

The chain combines TRBV7-9 with TRBJ1-5; 8 bases match TRBD1. V was clipped by 5 bases and J by 5 bases; unmatched bases: 2. There are 13 residues in the CDR3. Germline assignment: CDR1 SEHNR and CDR2 FQNEAQ (reference sequence). The CDR3 region is CASSTQGDQPQHF. In DNA, the CDR3 is TGTGCCAGCAGCACACAGGGGGATCAGCCCCAGCATTTT.

The genes are TRBV4-3 and TRBJ2-5, with TRBD2 matching 16 bases. Germline V lookup: CDR1 LGHNA, CDR2 YSLEER. V was pared by 5 bases and J by 2 bases, with 2 bases of the junction left unmatched. CDR3 length: 16 amino acids. CDR3 in amino acids: CASSRGLAGGQETQYF. CDR3 nucleotide sequence: TGCGCCAGCAGCAGGGGACTAGCGGGGGGGCAAGAGACCCAGTACTTC.

The J gene is TRBJ1-1, the V gene TRBV5-1, with 7 bases that match TRBD1. After removal of 4 bases from V and 10 bases from J, the junction contained 13 bases not matched to a gene. This CDR3 has 14 residues. Germline V gene sequence: CDR1 SGHRS, CDR2 YFSETQ. In nucleotides, the CDR3 is TGCGCCAGCAGCCCAGGACGGACCCAGGGGGGAGCTTTCTTT. It specifies CASSPGRTQGGAFF.

The chain recombines TRBV28 with TRBJ2-1; D is unresolved. The V and J ends lost 3 bases and 0 bases respectively, with 9 bases between them. CDR1 is MDHEN, CDR2 SYDVKM, per germline. This CDR3 contains 15 residues. CDR3 in amino acids: CASSFPPSSYNEQFF. DNA of the CDR3: TGTGCCAGCAGTTTCCCCCCGAGCTCCTACAATGAGCAGTTCTTC. Full variable domain (rest looked up from reference TRBV28 and TRBJ2-1): DVKVTQSSRYLVKRTGEKVFLECVQDMDHENMFWYRQDPGLGLRLIYFSYDVKMKEKGDIPEGYSVSREKKERFSLILESASTNQTSMYLCASSFPPSSYNEQFFGPGTRLTVL.